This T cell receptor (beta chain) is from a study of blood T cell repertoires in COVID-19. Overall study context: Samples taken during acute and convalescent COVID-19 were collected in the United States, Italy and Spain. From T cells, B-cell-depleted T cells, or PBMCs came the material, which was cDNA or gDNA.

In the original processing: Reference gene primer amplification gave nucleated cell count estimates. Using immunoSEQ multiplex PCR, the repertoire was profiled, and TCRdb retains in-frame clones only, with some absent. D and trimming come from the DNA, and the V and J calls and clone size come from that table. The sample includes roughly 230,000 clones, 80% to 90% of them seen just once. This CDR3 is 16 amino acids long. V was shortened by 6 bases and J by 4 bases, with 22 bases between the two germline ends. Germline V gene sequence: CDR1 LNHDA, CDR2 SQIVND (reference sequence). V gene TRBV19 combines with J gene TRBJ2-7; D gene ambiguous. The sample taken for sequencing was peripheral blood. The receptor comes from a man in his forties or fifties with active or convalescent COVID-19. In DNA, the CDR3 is TGTGCCAGTAGGTGGATTGGGCTTCCTACCAAGTACGAGCAGTACTTC. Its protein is CASRWIGLPTKYEQYF.